This TCR beta chain was recorded in a study of blood T cell repertoires in COVID-19. Libraries were prepared by immunoSEQ multiplex PCR; TCRdb keeps only in-frame clonotypes and omits some of them. The data hold around 260,000 clones, with 87% observed a single time. The CDR3 has 14 amino acids. Trimming took off 4 bases at V and 8 bases at J, with 17 bases between the two ends. CDR1 is LGHDT, CDR2 YNNKEL, per germline (reference sequence). The sample taken for sequencing was peripheral blood. The V call is TRBV3-1 (or the pseudogene TRBV3-2), the J call TRBJ1-2, with D uncertain. The clonotype was recovered from a woman in her 40s who had recovered from COVID-19. CDR3 protein: CASSPDGRGGGYTF. The DNA of the CDR3 is TGTGCCAGCAGCCCGGATGGCCGGGGAGGGGGCTACACCTTC.